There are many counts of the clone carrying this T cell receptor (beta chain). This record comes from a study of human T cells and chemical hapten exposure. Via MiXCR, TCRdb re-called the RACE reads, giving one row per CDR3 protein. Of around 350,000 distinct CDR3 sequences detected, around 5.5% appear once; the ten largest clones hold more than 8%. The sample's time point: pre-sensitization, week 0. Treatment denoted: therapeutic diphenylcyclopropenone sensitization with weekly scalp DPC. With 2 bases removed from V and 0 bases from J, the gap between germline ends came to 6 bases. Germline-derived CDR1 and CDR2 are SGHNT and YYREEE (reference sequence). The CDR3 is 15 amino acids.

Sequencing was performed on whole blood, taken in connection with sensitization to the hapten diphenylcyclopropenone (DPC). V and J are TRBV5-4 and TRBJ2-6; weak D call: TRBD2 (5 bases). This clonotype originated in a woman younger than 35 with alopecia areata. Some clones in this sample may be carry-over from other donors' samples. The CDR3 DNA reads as TGTGCCAGCAGCTTTCGGGACTCTGGGGCCAACGTCCTGACTTTC. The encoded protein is CASSFRDSGANVLTF.